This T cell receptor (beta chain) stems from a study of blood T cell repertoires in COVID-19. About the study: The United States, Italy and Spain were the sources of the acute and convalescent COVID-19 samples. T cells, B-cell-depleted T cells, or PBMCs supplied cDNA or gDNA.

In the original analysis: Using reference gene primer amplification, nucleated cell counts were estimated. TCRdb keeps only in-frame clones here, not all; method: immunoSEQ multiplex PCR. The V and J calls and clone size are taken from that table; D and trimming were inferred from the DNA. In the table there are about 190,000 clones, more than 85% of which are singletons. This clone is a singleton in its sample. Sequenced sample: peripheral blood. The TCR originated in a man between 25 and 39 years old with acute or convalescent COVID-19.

DNA of the CDR3: TGTGCCAGCAGTGAACCGCTAGCGGGGTTTACCGGGGAGCTGTTTTTT. Its protein is CASSEPLAGFTGELFF. The chain links TRBV25-1 to TRBJ2-2, with 9 bases matching TRBD2. CDR1 is MGHDK and CDR2 is SYGVNS in the germline V gene. This CDR3 comprises 16 residues. V trimming: 2 bases; J trimming: 5 bases; junction bases outside the gene matches: 6.